These 12 T cell receptor beta chains share one sample of origin, sequenced in a study of identical twins (dated by TCRdb to 2016 to 2017). The library was prepared using 5' RACE. Reads for this sample came from an Illumina HiSeq 2000. Starting from the raw public reads, TCRdb applied fastp trimming at Q25, assembled clones with MiXCR and retained in-frame beta chains. Rows with one shared CDR3 protein collapse into an entry with the most common genes and DNA. For this sample the table gives 280,000 or so distinct CDR3 sequences, of which under 9% were detected only once. Approximately 2.1% of the sample lies in the top ten. In addition, the sample was reused for a study of yellow fever vaccine responses in identical twins.

Sequencing was done on a sample of memory (CD45RO+) T cells sorted from blood. This sample's cell subset or site label indicates: CD45RO+ enriched T cells. These receptor sequences come from a woman between 18 and 30 years old in good health.

This clonotype showed up many times. The rearrangement joins TRBV4-1 to TRBJ1-6; D gene uncertain. The CDR3 runs to 16 residues. The germline V gene encodes CDR1 MGHRA and CDR2 YSYEKL. Trimming took 2 bases from V and 7 from J, leaving 15 bases between them. The CDR3 here is CASSQSEFRSNSPLHF. In DNA, the CDR3 is TGCGCCAGCAGCCAATCAGAGTTCAGAAGCAATTCACCCCTCCACTTT.

The chain recombines TRBV7-9 with TRBJ2-5; no definite D call. The CDR3 covers 12 residues. Germline loops: CDR1 SEHNR, CDR2 FQNEAQ (reference sequence). Trimming took 5 bases from V and 4 from J, leaving 8 bases between them. The CDR3 coding sequence is TGTGCCAGCAGCAGGGTGACAGAGACCCAGTACTTC. Translated, it gives CASSRVTETQYF.

This chain links TRBV18 with TRBJ2-2, with D unresolved. CDR1 and CDR2 (germline): KGHSH, LQKENI. This CDR3 is 15 amino acids long. V lost 3 bases and J lost 1, with 9 bases in between. For the CDR3, the DNA is TGTGCCAGCTCACCCACCTTACAGAACACCGGGGAGCTGTTTTTT. This sequence encodes CASSPTLQNTGELFF.

This clonotype was picked up many times. V gene TRBV28 combines with J gene TRBJ2-1, with a tentative D call TRBD2 (7 bases). This CDR3 contains 13 residues. V was clipped by 10 bases and J by 7 bases, with 17 bases between them. Germline V CDR1 and CDR2: MDHEN, SYDVKM. In DNA, the CDR3 is TGTGCCACCGGAGGGGGAGGGGTTAATGAGCAGTTCTTC. Protein product: CATGGGGVNEQFF.

The V call is TRBV25-1, the J call TRBJ1-2, with D perhaps matching TRBD1 (6 bases). Germline CDR1 MGHDK, CDR2 SYGVNS. V gave up 1 base and J gave up 0 bases, with 9 bases separating them. The CDR3 totals 15 residues. The CDR3 region is CASSEFGTTNYGYTF. The CDR3 DNA reads TGTGCCAGCAGTGAATTTGGGACAACTAACTATGGCTACACCTTC.

This clonotype was recorded at least ten times. The rearrangement links TRBV14 to TRBJ1-1; the D gene is possibly TRBD1 (6 bases). V was pared by 4 bases and J by 1 base, with 10 bases between. Looked up from germline, CDR1 is SGHDN and CDR2 is FVKESK. CDR3 length equals 14 residues. CDR3 in DNA: TGTGCCAGCAGCCGCCAACAGGGGAACACTGAAGCTTTCTTT. Translating it yields CASSRQQGNTEAFF.

This clonotype was detected ten times or more. The CDR3 loop reads CSARGLAIYNEQFF. CDR3 nucleotides: TGCAGTGCTAGGGGACTAGCCATTTACAATGAGCAGTTCTTC. The rearrangement joins TRBV20-1 to TRBJ2-1; 9 positions agree with TRBD2. The CDR3 loop spans 14 amino acids. CDR1 and CDR2 (germline): DFQATT, SNEGSKA (reference sequence). V shed 3 bases, J shed 4 bases, and the junction held 4 bases outside the gene matches.

The rearrangement links TRBV3-1 to TRBJ2-2; D tentatively reads TRBD1 or TRBD2 (6 bases each). Germline loops: CDR1 LGHDT, CDR2 YNNKEL (reference sequence). The CDR3 totals 15 residues. V dropped 5 bases and J dropped 5 bases, with 15 bases sitting between them. The CDR3 bases are TGTGCCAGCAGCGTGACGGGGGCGGGGACCGGGGAGCTGTTTTTT. It translates to CASSVTGAGTGELFF. Using reference TRBV3-1 and TRBJ2-2 for the parts outside the CDR3, the full variable domain is DTAVSQTPKYLVTQMGNDKSIKCEQNLGHDTMYWYKQDSKKFLKIMFSYNNKELIINETVPNRFSPKSPDKAHLNLHINSLELGDSAVYFCASSVTGAGTGELFFGEGSRLTVL.

The CDR3 sequence is CASSNGPWDQPQHF. Written as DNA, the CDR3 is TGTGCCAGCAGCAATGGACCGTGGGATCAGCCCCAGCATTTT. The chain links TRBV7-2 to TRBJ1-5; D uncertain. The V end lost 5 bases, the J end lost 5 bases, and 13 bases lay between the germline ends. CDR3 length: 14 amino acids. The germline gives CDR1 SGHTA, CDR2 FQGNSA.

Here the CDR3 reads CASSFSSGGALEDTQYF. DNA for the CDR3: TGTGCCAGCAGTTTCTCTAGCGGGGGGGCCCTTGAAGATACGCAGTATTTT. The chain uses TRBV28 and TRBJ2-3; 12 nucleotides agree with TRBD2. J lost 5 bases, V lost 3 bases, and 9 bases had no gene match. Germline loops: CDR1 MDHEN, CDR2 SYDVKM. The CDR3 length is 17 residues.

The chain recombines TRBV18 with TRBJ1-5; D gene ambiguous. The CDR3 runs to 13 residues. The V gene's germline CDR1 is KGHSH and CDR2 LQKENI. V was cut by 6 bases and J by 7 bases, with 13 bases left in between. The CDR3 sequence is CASSPFDGQPQHF. As DNA, the CDR3 is TGTGCCAGCTCGCCTTTTGACGGGCAGCCCCAGCATTTT.

This clonotype was seen repeatedly, ten times or more. The chain recombines TRBV28 with TRBJ1-2, with D hard to call. Looked up from germline, CDR1 is MDHEN and CDR2 is SYDVKM. The CDR3 consists of 13 residues. The V end was cut by 4 bases, the J end by 5 bases, with 11 bases between. The CDR3 DNA sequence: TGTGCCAGCAGTTCCCATGGGGATTATGGCTACACCTTC. It codes for CASSSHGDYGYTF.